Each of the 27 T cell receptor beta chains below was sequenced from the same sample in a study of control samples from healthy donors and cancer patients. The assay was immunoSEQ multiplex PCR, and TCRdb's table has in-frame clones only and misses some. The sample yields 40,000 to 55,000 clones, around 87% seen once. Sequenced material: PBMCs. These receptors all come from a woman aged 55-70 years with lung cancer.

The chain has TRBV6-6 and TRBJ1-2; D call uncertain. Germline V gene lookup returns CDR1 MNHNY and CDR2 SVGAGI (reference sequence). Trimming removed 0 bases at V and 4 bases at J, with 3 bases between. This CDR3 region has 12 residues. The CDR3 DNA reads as TGTGCCAGCAGTTACTCCGGCTATGGCTACACCTTC. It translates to CASSYSGYGYTF.

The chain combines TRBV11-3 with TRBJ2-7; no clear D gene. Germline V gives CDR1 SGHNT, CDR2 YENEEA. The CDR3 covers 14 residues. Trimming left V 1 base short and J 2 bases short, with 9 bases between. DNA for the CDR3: TGTGCCAGCAGCTTAGTACAGAGTACCTACGAGCAGTACTTC. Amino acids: CASSLVQSTYEQYF.

The CDR3 reads CASSFAYTGELFF. The CDR3 DNA reads as TGCGCCAGCAGCTTCGCTTACACCGGGGAGCTGTTTTTT. The rearrangement uses TRBV5-1 and TRBJ2-2; D not certain. Germline V gene lookup returns CDR1 SGHRS and CDR2 YFSETQ. This CDR3 spans 13 amino acids. V lost 2 bases and J 3 bases, leaving 5 bases between the germline ends. Full variable domain (rest looked up from reference TRBV5-1 and TRBJ2-2): KAGVTQTPRYLIKTRGQQVTLSCSPISGHRSVSWYQQTPGQGLQFLFEYFSETQRNKGNFPGRFSGRQFSNSRSEMNVSTLELGDSALYLCASSFAYTGELFFGEGSRLTVL.

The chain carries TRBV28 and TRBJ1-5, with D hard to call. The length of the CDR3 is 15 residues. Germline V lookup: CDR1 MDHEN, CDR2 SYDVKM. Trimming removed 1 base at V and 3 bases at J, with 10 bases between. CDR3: CASSLSRQLNQPQHF. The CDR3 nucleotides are TGTGCCAGCAGTTTATCGCGGCAGCTCAATCAGCCCCAGCATTTT.

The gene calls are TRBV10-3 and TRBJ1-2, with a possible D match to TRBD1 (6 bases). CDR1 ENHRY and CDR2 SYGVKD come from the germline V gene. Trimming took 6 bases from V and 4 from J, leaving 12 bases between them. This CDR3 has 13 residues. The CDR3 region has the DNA TGTGCCATCAGCCTCGGACAGCTCTATGGCTACACCTTC. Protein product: CAISLGQLYGYTF.

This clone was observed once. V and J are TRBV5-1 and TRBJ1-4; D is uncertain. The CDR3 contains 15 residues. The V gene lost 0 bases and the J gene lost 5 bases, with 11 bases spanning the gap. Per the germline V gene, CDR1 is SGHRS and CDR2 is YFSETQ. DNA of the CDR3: TGCGCCAGCAGCTTGGCCGGGAACACCAATGAAAAACTGTTTTTT. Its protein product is CASSLAGNTNEKLFF.

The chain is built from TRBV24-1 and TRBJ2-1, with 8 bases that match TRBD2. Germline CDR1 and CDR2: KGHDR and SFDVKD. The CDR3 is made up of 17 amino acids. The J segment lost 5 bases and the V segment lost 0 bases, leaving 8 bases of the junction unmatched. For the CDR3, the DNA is TGTGCCACCAGTGATTTGGCCGGGGGGGCTTGGGACAATGAGCAGTTCTTC. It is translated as CATSDLAGGAWDNEQFF.

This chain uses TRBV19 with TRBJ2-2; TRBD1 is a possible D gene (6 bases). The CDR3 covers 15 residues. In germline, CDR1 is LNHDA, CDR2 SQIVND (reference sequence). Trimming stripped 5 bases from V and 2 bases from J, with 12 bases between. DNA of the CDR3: TGTGCCAGTAGTTCGACAGGAGATAACACCGGGGAGCTGTTTTTT. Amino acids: CASSSTGDNTGELFF.

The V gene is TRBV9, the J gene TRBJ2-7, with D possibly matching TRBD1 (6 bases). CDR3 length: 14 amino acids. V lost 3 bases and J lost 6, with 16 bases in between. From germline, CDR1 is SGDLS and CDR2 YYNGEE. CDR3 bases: TGTGCCAGCAGCGAACAGGGAGCGGCGTCCGAGCAGTACTTC. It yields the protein CASSEQGAASEQYF.

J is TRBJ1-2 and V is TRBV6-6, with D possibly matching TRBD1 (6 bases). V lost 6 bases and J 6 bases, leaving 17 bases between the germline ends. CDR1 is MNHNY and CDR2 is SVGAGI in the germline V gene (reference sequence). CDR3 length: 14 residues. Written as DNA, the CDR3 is TGTGCCAGCAGCCCAAGGGGGGTCTTGCATGGCTACACCTTC. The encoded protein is CASSPRGVLHGYTF.

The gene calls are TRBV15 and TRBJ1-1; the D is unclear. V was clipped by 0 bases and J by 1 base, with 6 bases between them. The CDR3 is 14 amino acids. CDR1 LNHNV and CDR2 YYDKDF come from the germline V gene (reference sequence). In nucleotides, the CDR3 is TGTGCCACCAGCAGAGATAAGGCGAACACTGAAGCTTTCTTT. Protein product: CATSRDKANTEAFF. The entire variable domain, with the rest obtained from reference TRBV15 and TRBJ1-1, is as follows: DAMVIQNPRYQVTQFGKPVTLSCSQTLNHNVMYWYQQKSSQAPKLLFHYYDKDFNNEADTPDNFQSRRPNTSFCFLDIRSPGLGDTAMYLCATSRDKANTEAFFGQGTRLTVV.

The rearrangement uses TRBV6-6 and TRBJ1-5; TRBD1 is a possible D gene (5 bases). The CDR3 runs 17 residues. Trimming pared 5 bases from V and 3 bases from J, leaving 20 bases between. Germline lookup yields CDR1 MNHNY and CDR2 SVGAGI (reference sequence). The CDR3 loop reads CASSPLGRVGDNQPQHF. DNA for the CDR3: TGTGCCAGCAGTCCTTTGGGGCGGGTAGGAGACAATCAGCCCCAGCATTTT.

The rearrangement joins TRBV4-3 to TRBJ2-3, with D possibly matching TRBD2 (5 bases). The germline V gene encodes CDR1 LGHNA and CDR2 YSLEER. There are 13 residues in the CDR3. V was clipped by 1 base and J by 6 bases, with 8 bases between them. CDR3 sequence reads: CASSQATSDTQYF. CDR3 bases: TGCGCCAGCAGCCAAGCTACTAGTGATACGCAGTATTTT.

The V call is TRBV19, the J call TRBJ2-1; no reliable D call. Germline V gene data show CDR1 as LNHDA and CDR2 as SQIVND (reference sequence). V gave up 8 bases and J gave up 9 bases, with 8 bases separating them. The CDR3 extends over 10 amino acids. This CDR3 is CASWSGEQFF. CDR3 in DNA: TGTGCCAGTTGGTCGGGTGAGCAGTTCTTC.

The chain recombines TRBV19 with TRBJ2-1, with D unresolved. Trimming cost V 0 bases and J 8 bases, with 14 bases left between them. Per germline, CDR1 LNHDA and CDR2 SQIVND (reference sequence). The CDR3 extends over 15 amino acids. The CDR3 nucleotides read TGTGCCAGTAGTATAGATCCACGATGGGTAGATGAGCAGTTCTTC. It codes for CASSIDPRWVDEQFF.

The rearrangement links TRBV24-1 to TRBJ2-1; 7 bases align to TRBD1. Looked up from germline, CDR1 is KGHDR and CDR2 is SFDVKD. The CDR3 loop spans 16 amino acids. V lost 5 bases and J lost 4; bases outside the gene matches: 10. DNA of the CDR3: TGTGCCACCAGTGGACAGGGTGCCTCGACATACAATGAGCAGTTCTTC. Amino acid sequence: CATSGQGASTYNEQFF.

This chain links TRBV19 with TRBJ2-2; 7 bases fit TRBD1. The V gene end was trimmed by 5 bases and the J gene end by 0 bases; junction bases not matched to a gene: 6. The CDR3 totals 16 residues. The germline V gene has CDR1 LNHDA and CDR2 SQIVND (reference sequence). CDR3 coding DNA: TGTGCCAGTAGTGGAGACAGGGCCTCGAACACCGGGGAGCTGTTTTTT. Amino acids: CASSGDRASNTGELFF.

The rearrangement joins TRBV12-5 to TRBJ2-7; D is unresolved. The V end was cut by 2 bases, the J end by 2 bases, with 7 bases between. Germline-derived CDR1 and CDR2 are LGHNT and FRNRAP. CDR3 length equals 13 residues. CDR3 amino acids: CASGLMATYEQYF. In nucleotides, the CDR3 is TGTGCTAGTGGTTTGATGGCTACCTACGAGCAGTACTTC.

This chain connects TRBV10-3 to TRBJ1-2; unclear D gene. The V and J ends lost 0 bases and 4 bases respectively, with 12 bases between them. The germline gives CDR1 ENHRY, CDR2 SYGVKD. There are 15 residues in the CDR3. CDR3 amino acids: CAISESIFLSYGYTF. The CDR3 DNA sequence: TGTGCCATCAGTGAGTCGATTTTCCTTTCCTATGGCTACACCTTC.

The CDR3 here is CASRGQGGNTEAFF. CDR3 DNA sequence: TGTGCCAGCAGGGGACAGGGGGGGAACACTGAAGCTTTCTTT. The chain carries TRBV11-2 and TRBJ1-1; 11 bases agree with TRBD1. The CDR3 has 14 amino acids. Germline lookup yields CDR1 SGHAT and CDR2 FQNNGV. V lost 6 bases, J lost 1 base, and 1 base stayed unmatched.

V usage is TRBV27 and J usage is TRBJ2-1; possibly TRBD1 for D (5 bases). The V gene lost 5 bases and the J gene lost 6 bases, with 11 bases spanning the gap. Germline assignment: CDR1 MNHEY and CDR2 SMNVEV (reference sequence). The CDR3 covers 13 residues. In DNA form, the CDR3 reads TGTGCCAGCAGTATAGACAGTTCCAATGAGCAGTTCTTC. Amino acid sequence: CASSIDSSNEQFF.

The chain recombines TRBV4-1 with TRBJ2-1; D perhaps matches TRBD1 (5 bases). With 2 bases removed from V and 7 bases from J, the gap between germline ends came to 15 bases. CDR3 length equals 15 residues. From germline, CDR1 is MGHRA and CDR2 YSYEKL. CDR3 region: CASSQSQAPENEQFF. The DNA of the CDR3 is TGCGCCAGCAGCCAATCACAGGCCCCGGAGAATGAGCAGTTCTTC.

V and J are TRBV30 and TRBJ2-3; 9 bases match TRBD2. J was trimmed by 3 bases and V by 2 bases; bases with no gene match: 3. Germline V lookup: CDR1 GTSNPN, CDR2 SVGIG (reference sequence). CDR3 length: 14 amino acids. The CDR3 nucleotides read TGTGCCTGGAGTCAAGCGGGAGGAACAGATACGCAGTATTTT. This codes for CAWSQAGGTDTQYF.

CDR3 nucleotides: TGTGCCAGCAGCTTAGAACAGCGGGGGGGCCCAAGGACCTACGAGCAGTACTTC. Translated: CASSLEQRGGPRTYEQYF. The chain carries TRBV11-3 and TRBJ2-7; 10 nucleotides align to TRBD2. V shed 0 bases and J 2 bases; nucleotides not matched to a gene: 10. CDR1 SGHNT and CDR2 YENEEA come from the germline V gene. This CDR3 is 18 amino acids long. The full variable domain, with the rest looked up from reference TRBV11-3 and TRBJ2-7, is EAGVVQSPRYKIIEKKQPVAFWCNPISGHNTLYWYLQNLGQGPELLIRYENEEAVDDSQLPKDRFSAERLKGVDSTLKIQPAELGDSAVYLCASSLEQRGGPRTYEQYFGPGTRLTVT.

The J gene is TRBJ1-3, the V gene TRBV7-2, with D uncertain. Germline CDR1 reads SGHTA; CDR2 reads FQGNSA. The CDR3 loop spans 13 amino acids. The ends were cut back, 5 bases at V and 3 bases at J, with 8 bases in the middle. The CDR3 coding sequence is TGTGCCAGCAGCAGATATATTGGAAACACCATATATTTT. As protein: CASSRYIGNTIYF.

In DNA form, the CDR3 reads TGTGCCTGGAGTGTACGGGCTAGCGGATTGCAGTTCTTC. It specifies CAWSVRASGLQFF. The V call is TRBV30, the J call TRBJ2-1, with 7 bases matching TRBD2. The CDR3 is 13 residues long. Germline V gene lookup returns CDR1 GTSNPN and CDR2 SVGIG (reference sequence). Trimming cost V 0 bases and J 12 bases; bases outside gene matches: 8.

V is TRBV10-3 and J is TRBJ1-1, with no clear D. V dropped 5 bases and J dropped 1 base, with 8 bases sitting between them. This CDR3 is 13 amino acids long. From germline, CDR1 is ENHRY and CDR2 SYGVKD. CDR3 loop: CAISQHKNTEAFF. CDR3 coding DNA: TGTGCCATCAGTCAACACAAGAACACTGAAGCTTTCTTT.